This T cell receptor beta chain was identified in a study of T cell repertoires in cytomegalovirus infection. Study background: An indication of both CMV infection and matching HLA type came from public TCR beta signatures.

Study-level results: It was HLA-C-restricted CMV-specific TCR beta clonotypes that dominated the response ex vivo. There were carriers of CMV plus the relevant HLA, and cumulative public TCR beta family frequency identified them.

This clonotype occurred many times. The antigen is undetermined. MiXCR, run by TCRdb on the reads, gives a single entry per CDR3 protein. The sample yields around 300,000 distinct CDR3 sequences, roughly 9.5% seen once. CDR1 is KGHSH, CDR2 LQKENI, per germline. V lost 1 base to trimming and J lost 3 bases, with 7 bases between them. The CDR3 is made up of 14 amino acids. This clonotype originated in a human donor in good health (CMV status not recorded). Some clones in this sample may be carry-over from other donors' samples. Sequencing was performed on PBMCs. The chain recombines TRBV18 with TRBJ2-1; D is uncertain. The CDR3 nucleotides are TGTGCCAGCTCACCACGCGGTGTCTACAATGAGCAGTTCTTC. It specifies CASSPRGVYNEQFF.